This TCR beta chain was found in a study of OX40 agonist ivuxolimab in advanced cancers. At the level of the whole study: Ivuxolimab was an agonistic, fully human IgG2 monoclonal antibody directed against OX40 (CD134), a costimulatory receptor. The dose-escalation cohort was about 83% male with a mean age of roughly 60 years, ranging from roughly 23 to 85. Partial responses occurred in three dose-escalation patients: two with cutaneous melanoma and one with hepatocellular carcinoma. Peripheral TCRbeta sequencing aimed to test whether ivuxolimab altered TCR sequence diversity and caused clonal T-cell expansion. The monotherapy dose-escalation portion (N = 52 patients) of the phase I ivuxolimab trial is reported in the paper. Prior anti-PD-1, anti-PD-L1 or anti-CTLA-4 therapy was permitted, and checkpoint inhibitors had been received by less than 45% of dose-escalation patients. Intravenous ivuxolimab was administered to patients every 2 weeks at six dose levels: 0.01, 0.1, 0.3, 1.5, 3 and 10 mg/kg. Among the approximately 54 dose-escalation patients, around 20 had hepatocellular carcinoma, 15 or so melanoma, 9 renal cell carcinoma and 9 head and neck cancer. Results and caveats for the whole study, not just this receptor: At doses of 0.1 to 3.0 mg/kg, clonal expansion of both CD4+ and CD8+ blood T cells was observed from baseline to week 6. After ivuxolimab, CD8+ T cells had more expanded clones than CD4+ T cells on average. In partial responders in the 0.1-3.0 mg/kg groups, normalized peripheral clonal expansion was found to be among the lowest, especially among CD8+ T cells. Low levels of normalized T-cell clonal expansion were also seen in some patients who did not respond. Which antigens the clonally expanded peripheral T cells were specific for was not determined.

Patients with autoimmune disease history or receiving systemic immunosuppression were excluded from the trial. In every dose cohort, peripheral blood was drawn for TCR sequencing at baseline, cycle 4 day 1, and cycle 7 day 1. The samples were taken from a phase I, first-in-human, multicenter, open-label dose-escalation trial of ivuxolimab. The trial enrolled adults with locally advanced or metastatic head and neck squamous cell, hepatocellular, melanoma or renal cell carcinoma. Before TCR sequencing, CD4+ T cells and CD8+ T cells from peripheral blood were sorted into separate populations. Remarks on this clone: Which antigen it targets is not known. There are no base qualities to consult, and no much larger clone falls within one base.

Inclusive of the bounding cysteine and phenylalanine, the CDR3 is 18 residues long. The only DNA kept is the CDR3, 54 bases in frame from the first base. The V end loses 1 base and the J end loses 0 bases, and a stretch of 17 bases separates them. The CDR1 and CDR2 encoded by the germline V gene (reference sequence) are SEHNR and FQNEAQ. Genomic DNA was isolated from the sorted cells so that the TCRbeta CDR3 region could be sequenced. TCRbeta CDR3 regions were sequenced using the immunoSEQ Assay. In TCRdb, the immuneACCESS table is reduced to in-frame sequences with V and J assigned. These tables do not hold every clone; where another copy was compared, an unresolved V gene accounts for under half, and the others remain unexplained. The sample yields tens of thousands of clones; around four fifths were counted once. Roughly 4.9% of the sample belongs to the ten largest clones.

The sequencing here drew on CD4+ or CD8+ T cells sorted from blood, taken in a trial of the OX40 agonist ivuxolimab. This TCR came from an adult with an advanced solid tumor such as melanoma, head and neck, liver or kidney cancer. This chain is built from TRBV7-9 and TRBJ2-3, with the D gene not clear enough to name. The nucleotide sequence reads TGTGCCAGCAGCTTAGGACACGGGTTAGACTCTAGCACAGATACGCAGTATTTT. This gives the protein CASSLGHGLDSSTDTQYF.